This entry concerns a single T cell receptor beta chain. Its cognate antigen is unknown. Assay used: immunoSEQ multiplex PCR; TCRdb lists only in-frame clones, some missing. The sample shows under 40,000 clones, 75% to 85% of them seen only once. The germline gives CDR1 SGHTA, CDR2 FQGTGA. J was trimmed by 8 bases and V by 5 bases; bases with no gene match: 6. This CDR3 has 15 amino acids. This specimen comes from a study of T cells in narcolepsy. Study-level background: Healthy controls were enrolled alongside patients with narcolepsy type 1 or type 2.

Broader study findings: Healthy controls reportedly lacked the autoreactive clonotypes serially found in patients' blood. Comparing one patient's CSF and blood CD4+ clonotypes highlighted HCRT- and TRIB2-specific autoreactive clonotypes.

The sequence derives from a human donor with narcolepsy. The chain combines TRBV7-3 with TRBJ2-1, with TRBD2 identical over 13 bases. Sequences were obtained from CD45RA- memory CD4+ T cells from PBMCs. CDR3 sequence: CASSLGLAGRDEQFF. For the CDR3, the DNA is TGTGCCAGCAGCCTGGGACTAGCGGGACGAGATGAGCAGTTCTTC.